This record looks at one TCR beta chain sequence and its context. These data come from a study of cytomegalovirus exposure and HLA in healthy donors. 13 Jbeta primers and 60 Vbeta primers were used for the PCR. Only in-frame clones appear in the TCRdb table, and some are missing; sequencing was by immunoSEQ multiplex PCR. The sample consists of about 110,000 clones, around 15% of them appearing once. There are 15 residues in the CDR3. Germline V gives CDR1 LNHDA, CDR2 SQIVND (reference sequence). Trimming at V came to 4 bases and at J to 2 bases, leaving 7 bases not matched to a gene. The receptor's source is a female donor in good health and CMV-seronegative. Material: PBMCs. The chain employs TRBV19 and TRBJ1-2; 7 bases fit TRBD1. The CDR3 sequence: CASSSDSTGNYGYTF. CDR3 nucleotide sequence: TGTGCCAGTAGTAGCGACTCGACAGGGAACTATGGCTACACCTTC.